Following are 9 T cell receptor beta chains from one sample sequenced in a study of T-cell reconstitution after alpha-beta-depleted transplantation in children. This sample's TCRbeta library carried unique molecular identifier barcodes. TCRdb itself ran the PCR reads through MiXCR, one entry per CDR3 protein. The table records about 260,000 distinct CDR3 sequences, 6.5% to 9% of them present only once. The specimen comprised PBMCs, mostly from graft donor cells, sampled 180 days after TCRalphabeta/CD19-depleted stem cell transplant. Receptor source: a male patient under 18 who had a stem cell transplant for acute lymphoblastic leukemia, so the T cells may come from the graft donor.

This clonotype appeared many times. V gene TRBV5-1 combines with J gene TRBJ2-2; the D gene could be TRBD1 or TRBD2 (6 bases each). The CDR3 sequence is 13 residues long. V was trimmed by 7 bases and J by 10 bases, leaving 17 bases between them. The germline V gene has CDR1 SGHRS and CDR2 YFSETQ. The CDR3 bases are TGCGCCAGCGCTCACTCGGGGGCTGTGGAGCTGTTTTTT. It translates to CASAHSGAVELFF.

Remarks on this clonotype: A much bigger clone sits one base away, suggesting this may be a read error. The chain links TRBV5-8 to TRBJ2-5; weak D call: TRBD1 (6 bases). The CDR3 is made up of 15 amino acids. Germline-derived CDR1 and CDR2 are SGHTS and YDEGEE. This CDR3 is CASTLTRTVQETQYF. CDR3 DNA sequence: TGTGCCAGCACCTTGACCCGGACAGTTCAAGAGACCCAGTACTTC.

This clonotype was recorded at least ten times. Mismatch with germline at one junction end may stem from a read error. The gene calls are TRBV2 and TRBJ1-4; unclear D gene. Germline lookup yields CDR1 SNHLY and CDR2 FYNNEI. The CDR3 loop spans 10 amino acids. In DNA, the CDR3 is TGTGCCAGCAGTGCTGTCCCTGGGGATTTT. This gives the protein CASSAVPGDF.

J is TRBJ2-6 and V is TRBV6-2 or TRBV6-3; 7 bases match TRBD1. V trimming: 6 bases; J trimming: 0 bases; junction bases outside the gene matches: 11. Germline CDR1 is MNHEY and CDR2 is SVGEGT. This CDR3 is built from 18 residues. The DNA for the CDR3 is TGTGCCAGCAGACAACTCGGACAGGTGTTCTCTGGGGCCAACGTCCTGACTTTC. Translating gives CASRQLGQVFSGANVLTF.

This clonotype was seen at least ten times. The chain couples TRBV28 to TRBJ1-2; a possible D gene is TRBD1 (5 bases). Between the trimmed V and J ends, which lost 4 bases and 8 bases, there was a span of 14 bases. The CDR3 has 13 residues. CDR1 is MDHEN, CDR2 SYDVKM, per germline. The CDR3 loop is CASSSTVTRGYTF. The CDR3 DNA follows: TGTGCCAGCAGTTCGACAGTCACGCGCGGCTACACCTTC.

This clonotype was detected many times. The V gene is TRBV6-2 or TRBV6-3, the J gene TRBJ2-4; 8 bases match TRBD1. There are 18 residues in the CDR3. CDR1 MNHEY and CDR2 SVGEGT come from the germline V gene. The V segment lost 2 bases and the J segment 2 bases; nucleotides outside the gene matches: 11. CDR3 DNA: TGTGCCAGCAGTTACGGGGGAAGAAGGACAGGGACCAAAAACATTCAGTACTTC. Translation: CASSYGGRRTGTKNIQYF.

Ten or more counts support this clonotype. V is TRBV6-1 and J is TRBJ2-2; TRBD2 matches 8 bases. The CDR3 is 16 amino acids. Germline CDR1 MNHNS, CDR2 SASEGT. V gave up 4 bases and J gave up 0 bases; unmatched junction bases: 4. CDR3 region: CASSAKTSANTGELFF. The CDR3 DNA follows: TGTGCCAGCAGTGCCAAGACTAGCGCGAACACCGGGGAGCTGTTTTTT.

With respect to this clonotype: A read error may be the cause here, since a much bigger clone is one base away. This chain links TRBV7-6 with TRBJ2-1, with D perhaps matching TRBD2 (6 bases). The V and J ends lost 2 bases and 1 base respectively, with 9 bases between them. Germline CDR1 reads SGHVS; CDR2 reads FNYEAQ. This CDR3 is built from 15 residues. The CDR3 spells CASSLMEGSYNEQFF. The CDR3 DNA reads TGTGCCAGCAGCTTAATGGAGGGGTCCTACAATGAGCAGTTCTTC.

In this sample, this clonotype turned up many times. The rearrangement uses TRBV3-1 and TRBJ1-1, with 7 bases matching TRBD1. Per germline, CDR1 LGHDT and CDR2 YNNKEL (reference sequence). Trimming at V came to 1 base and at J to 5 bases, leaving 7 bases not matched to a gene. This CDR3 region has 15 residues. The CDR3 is CASSQGQGHGTEAFF. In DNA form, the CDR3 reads TGTGCCAGCAGCCAAGGACAGGGTCATGGTACTGAAGCTTTCTTT. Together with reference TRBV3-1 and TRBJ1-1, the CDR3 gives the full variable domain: DTAVSQTPKYLVTQMGNDKSIKCEQNLGHDTMYWYKQDSKKFLKIMFSYNNKELIINETVPNRFSPKSPDKAHLNLHINSLELGDSAVYFCASSQGQGHGTEAFFGQGTRLTVV.